These 31 T cell receptor beta chains share one sample of origin, sequenced in a study of blood T cell repertoires in COVID-19 (dated by TCRdb to 2018 to 2021). Library generation was performed with the immunoSEQ multiplex PCR assay. TCRdb holds this immuneACCESS table with in-frame rearrangements only. Some clones are missing; in checked studies, unresolved V genes explain under half, and the rest has no known cause. The sample table shows 200,000 to 250,000 clones, and about 88% are seen once. 2.5% to 3% of the sample goes to the ten largest clones. Sequenced material: PBMCs or T cells enriched from blood (not recorded which). The receptor set was obtained from a woman in her thirties who had recovered from COVID-19.

The rearrangement joins TRBV27 to TRBJ1-4; D not resolved. Trimming pared 5 bases from V and 0 bases from J, leaving 10 bases between. This CDR3 contains 15 residues. The V gene's germline CDR1 is MNHEY and CDR2 SMNVEV (reference sequence). The CDR3 sequence: CASSPNSATNEKLFF. The CDR3, as DNA: TGTGCCAGCAGTCCGAACAGTGCAACTAATGAAAAACTGTTTTTT. Complete variable domain (other parts from reference TRBV27 and TRBJ1-4): EAQVTQNPRYLITVTGKKLTVTCSQNMNHEYMSWYRQDPGLGLRQIYYSMNVEVTDKGDVPEGYKVSRKEKRNFPLILESPSPNQTSLYFCASSPNSATNEKLFFGSGTQLSVL.

The chain couples TRBV28 to TRBJ2-5; a weak D match, TRBD2 (6 bases). CDR3 length: 13 residues. Germline V CDR1 and CDR2: MDHEN, SYDVKM. V gave up 7 bases and J gave up 5 bases, with 14 bases separating them. CDR3 residues: CASTNGGRETQYF. In DNA form, the CDR3 reads TGTGCCAGCACTAACGGGGGACGGGAGACCCAGTACTTC.

The CDR3: CASTLGAYGYTF. CDR3 nucleotides: TGTGCCAGCACCCTAGGGGCTTATGGCTACACCTTC. The chain employs TRBV12-3 or TRBV12-4 and TRBJ1-2, with D perhaps TRBD1 (5 bases). The CDR3 length is 12 residues. V dropped 7 bases and J dropped 5 bases, with 11 bases sitting between them.

The V and J genes are TRBV4-3 and TRBJ2-7; D is undetermined. The germline V gene has CDR1 LGHNA and CDR2 YSLEER. The V and J ends lost 0 bases and 3 bases respectively, with 15 bases between them. There are 16 residues in the CDR3. The CDR3 loop is CASSQDSVGEDYEQYF. The CDR3 DNA follows: TGCGCCAGCAGCCAAGATTCAGTCGGAGAAGACTACGAGCAGTACTTC.

This chain uses TRBV18 with TRBJ2-3; no clear D gene. This CDR3 contains 14 residues. Germline assignment: CDR1 KGHSH and CDR2 LQKENI. V was cut by 6 bases and J by 5 bases, with 15 bases left in between. This CDR3 is CASSPRPGEDTQYF. CDR3 nucleotides: TGTGCCAGCTCGCCCCGACCGGGTGAAGATACGCAGTATTTT.

The chain links TRBV7-2 to TRBJ2-3; D call uncertain. The germline CDR1 and CDR2 sequences are SGHTA and FQGNSA. CDR3 size: 14 residues. V lost 4 bases to trimming and J lost 2 bases, with 10 bases between them. CDR3 DNA sequence: TGTGCCAGCAGCTCCTGGAGAAACACAGATACGCAGTATTTT. Residues: CASSSWRNTDTQYF.

In its sample, this clone was seen once. J is TRBJ2-5 and V is TRBV5-4; the D gene is possibly TRBD2 (7 bases). Trimming cost V 0 bases and J 1 base, with 10 bases left between them. The CDR3 runs to 15 residues. Germline-derived CDR1 and CDR2 are SGHNT and YYREEE (reference sequence). CDR3 sequence reads: CASSLVGGAQETQYF. CDR3 sequence (DNA): TGTGCCAGCAGCTTGGTAGGGGGGGCCCAAGAGACCCAGTACTTC.

The chain joins TRBV29-1 to TRBJ1-1; TRBD1 might be the D (5 bases). There are 13 residues in the CDR3. Germline lookup yields CDR1 SQVTM and CDR2 ANQGSEA. Trimming took 6 bases from V and 1 from J, leaving 12 bases between them. The CDR3, as DNA: TGCAGCGTCCCAGGGTTGGGGAACACTGAAGCTTTCTTT. This encodes CSVPGLGNTEAFF.

The rearrangement links TRBV5-1 to TRBJ2-3, with D possibly TRBD2 on 6 matching bases. This CDR3 spans 17 amino acids. V lost 3 bases, J lost 0 bases, and 17 bases lay in between. Germline-derived CDR1 and CDR2 are SGHRS and YFSETQ. The CDR3, as DNA: TGCGCCAGCAGCTCCGACCCCAGCGGGCCTAGCACAGATACGCAGTATTTT. This sequence encodes CASSSDPSGPSTDTQYF.

The chain is built from TRBV6-4 and TRBJ1-2; 8 bases are shared with TRBD1. The V segment lost 2 bases and the J segment 5 bases; nucleotides outside the gene matches: 7. The CDR3 totals 15 residues. The germline gives CDR1 MRHNA, CDR2 SNTAGT. The DNA of the CDR3 is TGTGCCAGCAGTGACGGCAGGGGGCTATGGTATGGCTACACCTTC. Its protein is CASSDGRGLWYGYTF.

This sequence joins TRBV11-2 and TRBJ2-2, with D possibly matching TRBD1 (5 bases). CDR3 length: 14 residues. Germline loops: CDR1 SGHAT, CDR2 FQNNGV. V was clipped by 7 bases and J by 0 bases, with 9 bases between them. CDR3 in amino acids: CASNRQPNTGELFF. The CDR3 coding sequence is TGTGCCAGCAACAGACAGCCGAACACCGGGGAGCTGTTTTTT. Full variable domain (missing parts from reference TRBV11-2 and TRBJ2-2): EAGVAQSPRYKIIEKRQSVAFWCNPISGHATLYWYQQILGQGPKLLIQFQNNGVVDDSQLPKDRFSAERLKGVDSTLKIQPAKLEDSAVYLCASNRQPNTGELFFGEGSRLTVL.

The gene calls are TRBV6-5 and TRBJ1-1, with D unclear. Germline V CDR1 and CDR2: MNHEY, SVGAGI. CDR3 length equals 13 residues. Trimming pared 2 bases from V and 8 bases from J, leaving 12 bases between. The CDR3 DNA follows: TGTGCCAGCAGTTACGGAGGACTGCCGGAAGCTTTCTTT. This codes for CASSYGGLPEAFF.

As to this clone: Other DNA sequences in this sample translate to the same CDR3. This chain links TRBV19 with TRBJ1-1; D is undetermined. The CDR3 loop spans 12 amino acids. Germline V gene data show CDR1 as LNHDA and CDR2 as SQIVND (reference sequence). V shed 6 bases and J shed 1 base, with 6 bases lying between them. CDR3 region: CASRAGNTEAFF. The CDR3 DNA is TGTGCCAGTAGGGCAGGGAACACTGAAGCTTTCTTT. Filled out from reference TRBV19 and TRBJ1-1, the complete variable domain reads DGGITQSPKYLFRKEGQNVTLSCEQNLNHDAMYWYRQDPGQGLRLIYYSQIVNDFQKGDIAEGYSVSREKKESFPLTVTSAQKNPTAFYLCASRAGNTEAFFGQGTRLTVV.

Here the CDR3 reads CASSSAGGLGETQYF. The CDR3 nucleotides are TGTGCCAGCAGTTCTGCGGGGGGGCTGGGGGAGACCCAGTACTTC. This sequence joins TRBV6-2 or TRBV6-3 and TRBJ2-5; 9 nucleotides agree with TRBD2. The CDR3 consists of 15 residues. CDR1 and CDR2 (germline): MNHEY, SVGEGT. Trimming removed 4 bases from V and 5 bases from J; junction bases left unmatched: 8.

CDR3 in amino acids: CASSFQGYGYTF. CDR3 nucleotides: TGTGCCAGTAGTTTCCAGGGTTATGGCTACACCTTC. The chain joins TRBV19 to TRBJ1-2; tentative D call: TRBD1 (5 bases). Germline CDR1 reads LNHDA; CDR2 reads SQIVND (reference sequence). V was cut by 5 bases and J by 5 bases, with 9 bases left in between. The length of the CDR3 is 12 residues.

The chain recombines TRBV5-1 with TRBJ2-3; the match to TRBD1 covers 7 bases. Germline trimming cut 5 bases from V and 8 bases from J; bases unmatched to any gene: 14. The V gene's germline CDR1 is SGHRS and CDR2 YFSETQ. The CDR3 has 15 amino acids. CDR3 in amino acids: CASRYAGTDQGTQYF. Here the CDR3 DNA reads TGCGCCAGCAGGTACGCCGGGACAGATCAGGGTACGCAGTATTTT.

This clone was detected only a few times. The J gene is TRBJ1-5, the V gene TRBV5-1; 7 bases fit TRBD1. After removal of 3 bases from V and 2 bases from J, the junction contained 2 bases not matched to a gene. This CDR3 has 14 residues. CDR1 SGHRS and CDR2 YFSETQ come from the germline V gene. Written as DNA, the CDR3 is TGCGCCAGCAGCTACGGACAGGGCAATCAGCCCCAGCATTTT. Translating it yields CASSYGQGNQPQHF.

The V gene is TRBV19, the J gene TRBJ2-5; 11 bases align to TRBD2. The J segment lost 4 bases and the V segment lost 5 bases, leaving 6 bases of the junction unmatched. Germline-derived CDR1 and CDR2 are LNHDA and SQIVND (reference sequence). CDR3 length equals 15 residues. In DNA, the CDR3 is TGTGCCAGTAGTCCCAGACTAGCGGGGTTAGAGACCCAGTACTTC. It encodes CASSPRLAGLETQYF. Combining the CDR3 with reference TRBV19 and TRBJ2-5 gives the whole variable domain DGGITQSPKYLFRKEGQNVTLSCEQNLNHDAMYWYRQDPGQGLRLIYYSQIVNDFQKGDIAEGYSVSREKKESFPLTVTSAQKNPTAFYLCASSPRLAGLETQYFGPGTRLLVL.

The chain employs TRBV9 and TRBJ2-5, with D tentatively TRBD2 (6 bases). The CDR3 length is 17 residues. Germline CDR1 SGDLS, CDR2 YYNGEE. With 0 bases removed from V and 2 bases from J, the gap between germline ends came to 17 bases. CDR3 nucleotides: TGTGCCAGCAGCGTAGACCCCGCGGGGTCTCCTCAAGAGACCCAGTACTTC. As protein: CASSVDPAGSPQETQYF.

This clone was seen only once. The identical CDR3 is also encoded by other nucleotide sequences in the sample. The chain employs TRBV6-5 and TRBJ2-7; tentatively, D is TRBD1 (6 bases). CDR1 is MNHEY, CDR2 SVGAGI, per germline. V was shortened by 5 bases and J by 5 bases, with 10 bases between the two germline ends. The CDR3 runs 12 residues. This CDR3 is CASSLTGNEQYF. DNA for the CDR3: TGTGCCAGCAGTCTCACAGGGAACGAGCAGTACTTC.

CDR3 DNA: TGTGCCAGTAGAAGACAGGGAACGGATCAGCCCCAGCATTTT. Amino acid sequence: CASRRQGTDQPQHF. J is TRBJ1-5 and V is TRBV19, with 7 bases matching TRBD1. Germline trimming cut 6 bases from V and 5 bases from J; bases unmatched to any gene: 7. The V gene's germline CDR1 is LNHDA and CDR2 SQIVND (reference sequence). CDR3 length equals 14 residues.

This clone has a single count. The DNA for the CDR3 is TGTGCCAGCAGCGCGGGACAGGGTCTCGCTTTCTTT. Encoded protein: CASSAGQGLAFF. The chain has TRBV9 and TRBJ1-1; 9 nucleotides agree with TRBD1. Germline loops: CDR1 SGDLS, CDR2 YYNGEE. The CDR3 spans 12 residues. The V gene end was trimmed by 3 bases and the J gene end by 11 bases; junction bases not matched to a gene: 5.

The chain uses TRBV29-1 and TRBJ1-3; no firm D call. Germline assignment: CDR1 SQVTM and CDR2 ANQGSEA. This CDR3 comprises 13 residues. Trimming pared 4 bases from V and 4 bases from J, leaving 11 bases between. Here the CDR3 DNA reads TGCAGCGTTGCTTCTTCCAGGGGAAACACCATATATTTT. Encoded protein: CSVASSRGNTIYF.

This chain connects TRBV6-2 or TRBV6-3 to TRBJ2-5, with D perhaps TRBD2 (5 bases). Germline V gene lookup returns CDR1 MNHEY and CDR2 SVGEGT. This CDR3 has 14 amino acids. Trimming pared 5 bases from V and 0 bases from J, leaving 10 bases between. The CDR3 nucleotides are TGTGCCAGCAGTCGGACTGGGTACCAAGAGACCCAGTACTTC. This sequence encodes CASSRTGYQETQYF.

J is TRBJ2-3 and V is TRBV5-6; D might be TRBD2 (6 bases). This CDR3 region has 14 residues. Trimming left V 3 bases short and J 0 bases short, with 8 bases between. Germline V lookup: CDR1 SGHDT, CDR2 YYEEEE. In DNA, the CDR3 is TGTGCCAGCAGCTCCGGGACTAGCACAGATACGCAGTATTTT. It specifies CASSSGTSTDTQYF.

The chain couples TRBV6-5 to TRBJ1-1, with D unresolved. Germline V lookup: CDR1 MNHEY, CDR2 SVGAGI. V was pared by 6 bases and J by 0 bases, with 11 bases between. The CDR3 consists of 14 residues. CDR3 DNA sequence: TGTGCCAGCAGGTTAAGGCAGGTGAACACTGAAGCTTTCTTT. Translation: CASRLRQVNTEAFF.

The J gene is TRBJ2-3, the V gene TRBV5-1, with TRBD1 matching over 9 bases. The CDR3 length is 15 residues. Germline V gene sequence: CDR1 SGHRS, CDR2 YFSETQ. J was trimmed by 3 bases and V by 0 bases; bases with no gene match: 2. The CDR3 DNA sequence: TGCGCCAGCAGCTTGGGGGACAGGGTAACAGATACGCAGTATTTT. Its translation is CASSLGDRVTDTQYF.

This chain connects TRBV18 to TRBJ1-1, with TRBD1 identical over 8 bases. Germline lookup yields CDR1 KGHSH and CDR2 LQKENI. Trimming removed 5 bases from V and 5 bases from J; junction bases left unmatched: 10. CDR3 length: 15 amino acids. In DNA form, the CDR3 reads TGTGCCAGCTCAGAATTCGGACAGGGCGGAACTGAAGCTTTCTTT. Translated: CASSEFGQGGTEAFF.

The chain's CDR3 is CSVEEVQDTEAFF. The CDR3 region has the DNA TGCAGCGTTGAAGAGGTACAGGACACTGAAGCTTTCTTT. The chain is built from TRBV29-1 and TRBJ1-1; the D gene is possibly TRBD1 (5 bases). CDR3 length equals 13 residues. Germline values: CDR1 SQVTM, CDR2 ANQGSEA. Trimming pared 0 bases from V and 3 bases from J, leaving 8 bases between.

A single count supports this clone. The chain combines TRBV19 with TRBJ1-2; 7 bases align to TRBD1. From germline, CDR1 is LNHDA and CDR2 SQIVND (reference sequence). V dropped 1 base and J dropped 7; count of bases not matched to a gene: 6. The CDR3 covers 14 residues. The CDR3 reads CASSIGHTGAGYTF. The DNA of the CDR3 is TGTGCCAGTAGTATAGGGCACACAGGGGCTGGCTACACCTTC.

This chain uses TRBV4-1 with TRBJ2-3, with TRBD2 matching 13 bases. Germline V gene data show CDR1 as MGHRA and CDR2 as YSYEKL. This CDR3 is built from 15 residues. The J segment lost 6 bases and the V segment lost 3 bases, leaving 3 bases of the junction unmatched. CDR3 in amino acids: CASSQTSGGTDTQYF. In DNA form, the CDR3 reads TGCGCCAGCAGCCAGACTAGCGGGGGGACGGATACGCAGTATTTT.